Listed here are 12 T cell receptor beta chains from one sample, sequenced in a study of T-cell reconstitution after alpha-beta-depleted transplantation in children. TCRbeta library construction was performed incorporating unique molecular identifiers. One entry per CDR3 protein, called by TCRdb with MiXCR from the PCR reads. This table has hundreds of thousands of distinct CDR3 sequences, 20% to 30% appearing once. The sample in question was PBMCs, obtained before TCRalphabeta/CD19-depleted stem cell transplant. Every receptor here comes from a girl aged 2 to 9 with Fanconi anemia, due to receive a stem cell transplant.

This sequence joins TRBV5-5 and TRBJ1-5; TRBD1 matches at 10 bases. The CDR3 runs to 14 residues. The J segment lost 15 bases and the V segment lost 3 bases, leaving 12 bases of the junction unmatched. Germline loops: CDR1 SGHKS, CDR2 YYEKEE (reference sequence). CDR3 in DNA: TGTGCCAGCAGCTCCCATCCCGGGACAGGGGCCGGGCATTTT. It yields the protein CASSSHPGTGAGHF.

V gene TRBV6-5 combines with J gene TRBJ2-5; perhaps TRBD1 as D (7 bases). This CDR3 region has 15 residues. With 0 bases removed from V and 5 bases from J, the gap between germline ends came to 13 bases. Germline-derived CDR1 and CDR2 are MNHEY and SVGAGI. The CDR3 region is CASSYSTGRTETQYF. The CDR3 nucleotides are TGTGCCAGCAGTTACTCGACAGGGAGGACTGAGACCCAGTACTTC.

This clonotype has ten or more counts. The rearrangement joins TRBV29-1 to TRBJ1-1, with 11 bases identical to TRBD1. CDR1 and CDR2 (germline): SQVTM, ANQGSEA. V trimming: 6 bases; J trimming: 4 bases; junction bases outside the gene matches: 7. The CDR3 spans 14 residues. The DNA for the CDR3 is TGCAGCGTGGGGTACGGGACAGGGGGCACTGAAGCTTTCTTT. As protein: CSVGYGTGGTEAFF.

The chain carries TRBV29-1 and TRBJ2-3, with 9 nucleotides matching TRBD2. The CDR3 covers 16 residues. The V gene's germline CDR1 is SQVTM and CDR2 ANQGSEA. J lost 5 bases, V lost 0 bases, and 9 bases had no gene match. CDR3 in amino acids: CSVEDLQRGVEDTQYF. The CDR3 nucleotides read TGCAGCGTTGAAGATCTCCAGCGGGGGGTGGAAGATACGCAGTATTTT.

This rearrangement joins TRBV18 to TRBJ2-2; the D gene is possibly TRBD1 (6 bases). Trimming removed 3 bases at V and 0 bases at J, with 14 bases between. Germline-derived CDR1 and CDR2 are KGHSH and LQKENI. This CDR3 comprises 17 residues. CDR3 sequence (DNA): TGTGCCAGCTCACCCCTAGCAGCAGGGGCGAACACCGGGGAGCTGTTTTTT. Translation: CASSPLAAGANTGELFF.

Many counts were recorded for this clonotype. The gene calls are TRBV29-1 and TRBJ2-7; 7 bases align to TRBD1. Trimming removed 3 bases from V and 3 bases from J; junction bases left unmatched: 14. CDR3 length equals 16 residues. The germline V gene encodes CDR1 SQVTM and CDR2 ANQGSEA. This CDR3 is CSVEASGQIQGYEQYF. CDR3 bases: TGCAGCGTTGAGGCGTCGGGACAGATTCAGGGCTACGAGCAGTACTTC.

Points on this clonotype: Being one base from a much bigger clone, this may be a read error. The rearrangement joins TRBV6-5 to TRBJ2-1, with D maybe TRBD1 (5 bases). The germline V gene encodes CDR1 MNHEY and CDR2 SVGAGI. The CDR3 length is 13 residues. CDR3: CTSSYQGVNEQFF. The CDR3 DNA follows: TGTACCAGCAGTTACCAGGGTGTCAATGAGCAGTTCTTC.

Only a few counts were recorded for this clonotype. This rearrangement joins TRBV29-1 to TRBJ2-7; D is uncertain. Germline V gene data show CDR1 as SQVTM and CDR2 as ANQGSEA. Trimming stripped 4 bases from V and 3 bases from J, with 16 bases between. This CDR3 has 14 amino acids. As DNA, the CDR3 is TGCAGCGTTGCCCATGGTAGTATTATCTACGAGCAGTACTTC. As protein: CSVAHGSIIYEQYF.

The V gene is TRBV2, the J gene TRBJ2-7; TRBD2 agrees at 9 bases. CDR3 length: 14 amino acids. Germline V lookup: CDR1 SNHLY, CDR2 FYNNEI. J lost 2 bases, V lost 7 bases, and 6 bases had no gene match. The CDR3 DNA follows: TGTGCCAGCAAGGGGGGACTAGCTACCTACGAGCAGTACTTC. Translation gives CASKGGLATYEQYF. Full variable domain (remainder filled in from reference TRBV2 and TRBJ2-7): EPEVTQTPSHQVTQMGQEVILRCVPISNHLYFYWYRQILGQKVEFLVSFYNNEISEKSEIFDDQFSVERPDGSNFTLKIRSTKLEDSAMYFCASKGGLATYEQYFGPGTRLTVT.

The sample holds many counts of this clonotype. CDR3 coding DNA: TGTGCCAGCAGCTCCTTCGTGGCCCCTACAGATACGCAGTATTTT. This encodes CASSSFVAPTDTQYF. The V gene is TRBV7-2, the J gene TRBJ2-3; D remains unclear. V was shortened by 4 bases and J by 3 bases, with 14 bases between the two germline ends. The CDR3 sequence is 15 residues long. Germline CDR1 SGHTA, CDR2 FQGNSA.

Many counts were recorded for this clonotype. The chain links TRBV7-2 to TRBJ2-5, with 7 bases that match TRBD1. J was trimmed by 1 base and V by 6 bases; bases with no gene match: 5. The CDR3 sequence is 14 residues long. The germline V gene has CDR1 SGHTA and CDR2 FQGNSA. The CDR3 reads CASRKGTVQETQYF. The CDR3, as DNA: TGTGCCAGCAGGAAGGGGACAGTCCAAGAGACCCAGTACTTC.

The chain couples TRBV7-3 to TRBJ2-3; D remains ambiguous. The germline V gene encodes CDR1 SGHTA and CDR2 FQGTGA. The CDR3 loop spans 15 amino acids. The ends were cut back, 1 base at V and 2 bases at J, with 10 bases in the middle. The CDR3: CASSLMPRSTDTQYF. In DNA, the CDR3 is TGTGCCAGCAGCTTAATGCCTAGATCCACAGATACGCAGTATTTT.